This T cell receptor (beta chain) emerged from a study of blood T cell repertoires in COVID-19. Turning to the study itself: T cells, B-cell-depleted T cells, or PBMCs supplied cDNA or gDNA.

Source study methods: Reference gene primer amplification yielded estimated nucleated cell counts. Profiled with immunoSEQ multiplex PCR; TCRdb holds only in-frame clones, not every one. That table furnishes V, J and clone size, whereas the DNA furnished D and trimming. The data show about 68,000 clones, 65% to 90% seen once. This CDR3 has 13 residues. The germline V gene has CDR1 SGHRS and CDR2 YFSETQ. Germline trimming cut 2 bases from V and 5 bases from J; bases unmatched to any gene: 2. The receptor's source is a man aged 50-59 years with acute or convalescent COVID-19. The sequenced material came from peripheral blood. The V call is TRBV5-1, the J call TRBJ2-7; 9 bases line up with TRBD1. CDR3 DNA: TGCGCCAGCAGCTTTAGGACAGGGGACGAGCAGTACGTC. Encoded protein: CASSFRTGDEQYV.